This is a list of T cell receptor beta chains from one sample in a study of blood T cell repertoires in COVID-19. Clones were read by immunoSEQ multiplex PCR, and TCRdb kept only the in-frame ones, dropping some. The repertoire includes under 150,000 clones, roughly 88% of them detected once, and about 2.1% sits in the top ten. Source material: peripheral blood. The receptors come from a man aged 70-80 years with active COVID-19. CDR3s include the opening cysteine and the closing phenylalanine or tryptophan. D genes are given only for firm matches. Expanded clones are given a class, and other clones once, few, many or no size at all.

TGTGCCAGCAGTTTGGGACAGGGGGGCACCTACGAGCAGTACTTC,CASSLGQGGTYEQYF,TRBV27,once,TRBJ2-7,15,TRBD1
TGTGCCAGCAGTGGGCCGGGACAGGGGAGAAGTTTTTACAATGAGCAGTTCTTC,CASSGPGQGRSFYNEQFF,TRBV6-1,NA,TRBJ2-1,18,TRBD1
TGCGCCAGCAGTTTAACAGGGTCCCCCTACAATGAGCAGTTCTTC,CASSLTGSPYNEQFF,TRBV5-1,NA,TRBJ2-1,15,NA
TGTGCCAGCAGCCCCAGCCCCCGAGGGTACTTC,CASSPSPRGYF,TRBV11-2,NA,TRBJ2-7,11,NA
TGTGCCAGCAGCCCATGGTCACCGGACTATGGCTACACCTTC,CASSPWSPDYGYTF,TRBV7-9,NA,TRBJ1-2,14,NA
TGTGCCAGCAGCGTAGGGGACAGGGGGCTCGAGAACACTGAAGCTTTCTTT,CASSVGDRGLENTEAFF,TRBV9,NA,TRBJ1-1,17,TRBD1
TGTGCCAGCGCCTGGGACACCAGCAATCAGCCCCAGCATTTT,CASAWDTSNQPQHF,TRBV6-5,NA,TRBJ1-5,14,NA
TGCGCCAGCAGCTTAGGAGGATCCAGGACTAACGAGCAGTACTTC,CASSLGGSRTNEQYF,TRBV5-1,NA,TRBJ2-7,15,NA
TGTGCCAGCAGCGAAGGGGGGACTAGCGGGAGTGAGCAGTTCTTC,CASSEGGTSGSEQFF,TRBV7-3,NA,TRBJ2-1,15,TRBD2
TGTGCCAGCAGTGAAGCTCTGGGGGCGAATCAGCCCCAGCATTTT,CASSEALGANQPQHF,TRBV6-1,NA,TRBJ1-5,15,NA
TGTGCCAGCAGCGGAGAATCAGGGAGGTCAGGTGAGCAGTTCTTC,CASSGESGRSGEQFF,TRBV9,NA,TRBJ2-1,15,NA
TGTGCCAGTCGCGGGAATTACACGCGGAGAGAGACCCAGTACTTC,CASRGNYTRRETQYF,TRBV7-9,once,TRBJ2-5,15,NA
TGTGCCAGCAGTCGACAGGGGCGGGGGAACACCGGGGAGCTGTTTTTT,CASSRQGRGNTGELFF,TRBV6-2/TRBV6-3,NA,TRBJ2-2,16,TRBD1
TGTGCCAGCAGCTTCCCACAGGGGAACTCACCCCTCCACTTT,CASSFPQGNSPLHF,TRBV5-5,NA,TRBJ1-6,14,TRBD1
TGTGCCAGCAGCGGCGAGGGAGGGCGGCGCACAGATACGCAGTATTTT,CASSGEGGRRTDTQYF,TRBV9,NA,TRBJ2-3,16,TRBD2
TGTGCCAGCAGTTTATCGGGGGGGGGCAGCCGTCAGCCCCAGCATTTT,CASSLSGGGSRQPQHF,TRBV27,NA,TRBJ1-5,16,NA
TGTGCCAGCAGCTTAGATTCGCGGGCGGGCACCGGGGAGCTGTTTTTT,CASSLDSRAGTGELFF,TRBV11-2,once,TRBJ2-2,16,NA
TGTGCCAGCAGGGGGACAGGGGCGTACGAGCAGTACTTC,CASRGTGAYEQYF,TRBV12-3/TRBV12-4,NA,TRBJ2-7,13,TRBD1
TGTGCCAGCAGTTTTCCCGGGAGTGGCTACAATGAGCAGTTCTTC,CASSFPGSGYNEQFF,TRBV27,once,TRBJ2-1,15,NA
TGCAGTGCTCGTGGACTAGCGGGAGTGTACGAGCAGTACTTC,CSARGLAGVYEQYF,TRBV20-1,NA,TRBJ2-7,14,TRBD2